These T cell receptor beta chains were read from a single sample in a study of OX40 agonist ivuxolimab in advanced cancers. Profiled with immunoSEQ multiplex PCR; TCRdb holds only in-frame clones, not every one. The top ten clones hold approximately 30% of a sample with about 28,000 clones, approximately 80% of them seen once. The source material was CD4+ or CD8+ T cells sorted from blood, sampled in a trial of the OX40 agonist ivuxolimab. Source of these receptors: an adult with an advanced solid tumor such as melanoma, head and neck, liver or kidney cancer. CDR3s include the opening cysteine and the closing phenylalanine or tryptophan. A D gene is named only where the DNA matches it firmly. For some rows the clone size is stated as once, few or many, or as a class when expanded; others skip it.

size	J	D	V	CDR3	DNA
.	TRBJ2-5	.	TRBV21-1	CASSKVWCPRLAGAGETQYF	TGTGCCAGCAGCAAAGTATGGTGTCCGCGACTAGCGGGAGCGGGAGAGACCCAGTACTTC
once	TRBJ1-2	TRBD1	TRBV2	CASRYRQGARGYTF	TGTGCCAGCAGGTATAGACAGGGGGCGCGTGGCTACACCTTC
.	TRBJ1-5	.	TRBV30	CAWSRGTDSNQPQHF	TGTGCCTGGAGTCGCGGGACGGATAGCAATCAGCCCCAGCATTTT
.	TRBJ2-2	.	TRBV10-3	CAIDSAGELFF	TGTGCCATAGACTCGGCCGGGGAGCTGTTTTTT
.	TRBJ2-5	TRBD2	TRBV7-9	CASSPSRSGRGETQYF	TGTGCCAGCAGCCCCTCCCGTAGCGGGAGGGGTGAGACCCAGTACTTC
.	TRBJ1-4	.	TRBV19	CASKERGEKLFF	TGTGCCAGTAAAGAAAGGGGTGAAAAACTGTTTTTT
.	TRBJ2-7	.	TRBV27	CASSLSFGERSYEQYF	TGTGCCAGCAGTTTATCTTTTGGCGAGCGCTCCTACGAGCAGTACTTC
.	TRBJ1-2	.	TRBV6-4	CASSEWGDASRDGYTF	TGTGCCAGCAGTGAATGGGGAGACGCCAGCCGCGATGGCTACACCTTC
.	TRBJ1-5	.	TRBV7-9	CASSSIRDTDQPQHF	TGTGCCAGCAGCTCCATCCGGGACACAGATCAGCCCCAGCATTTT
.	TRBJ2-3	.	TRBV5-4	CASSLVGQTDTQYF	TGTGCCAGCAGCTTGGTAGGCCAGACAGATACGCAGTATTTT
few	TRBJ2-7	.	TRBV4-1	CASSQEWGTALNEQYF	TGCGCCAGCAGCCAAGAGTGGGGGACGGCCTTAAACGAGCAGTACTTC
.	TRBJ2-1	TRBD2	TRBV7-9	CASSFGTSEYYNEQFF	TGTGCCAGCAGCTTCGGGACTAGCGAGTACTACAATGAGCAGTTCTTC
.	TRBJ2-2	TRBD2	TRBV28	CASSATGTSGRAFEASTGELFF	TGTGCCAGCAGTGCTACCGGGACTAGCGGGAGGGCCTTCGAAGCGAGCACCGGGGAGCTGTTTTTT
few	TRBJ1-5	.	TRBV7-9	CASSLTPHGTLNQPQHF	TGTGCCAGCAGCCTGACCCCGCATGGGACCCTCAATCAGCCCCAGCATTTT
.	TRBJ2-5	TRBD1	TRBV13	CASSSDRVETQYF	TGTGCCAGCAGCTCGGACAGGGTCGAGACCCAGTACTTC
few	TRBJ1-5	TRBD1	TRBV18	CASSPGTGPSSPQHF	TGTGCCAGCTCACCAGGGACAGGGCCTTCGTCGCCCCAGCATTTT
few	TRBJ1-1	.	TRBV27	CASSFLGQREAFF	TGTGCCAGCAGTTTTCTAGGACAGCGTGAAGCTTTCTTT